These 27 T cell receptor beta chains share one sample of origin, sequenced in a study of shared clonotypes between healthy human individuals. Libraries were prepared by immunoSEQ multiplex PCR; TCRdb keeps only in-frame clonotypes and omits some of them. The sample contains 2 million to 2.5 million clones, nearly 97% of which appear only once. The sample taken for sequencing was naive CD4+ T cells sorted from blood. Subset in this sample: CD45RA+ positively selected. The receptors originated from a man younger than 35 in good health.

This sequence joins TRBV11-2 and TRBJ2-2; 13 nucleotides match TRBD2. J was trimmed by 0 bases and V by 7 bases; bases with no gene match: 2. The CDR3 consists of 16 residues. Germline CDR1 reads SGHAT; CDR2 reads FQNNGV. As DNA, the CDR3 is TGTGCCAGCACCGGGACTAGCGGGGCGAACACCGGGGAGCTGTTTTTT. Protein: CASTGTSGANTGELFF. The whole variable domain, filled in from reference TRBV11-2 and TRBJ2-2, reads EAGVAQSPRYKIIEKRQSVAFWCNPISGHATLYWYQQILGQGPKLLIQFQNNGVVDDSQLPKDRFSAERLKGVDSTLKIQPAKLEDSAVYLCASTGTSGANTGELFFGEGSRLTVL.

This rearrangement joins TRBV4-1 to TRBJ1-5, with D unresolved. Germline CDR1 is MGHRA and CDR2 is YSYEKL. The CDR3 contains 13 residues. V was shortened by 4 bases and J by 4 bases, with 8 bases between the two germline ends. CDR3 residues: CASSPFENQPQHF. In DNA form, the CDR3 reads TGCGCCAGCAGCCCCTTTGAGAATCAGCCCCAGCATTTT.

This chain links TRBV7-2 with TRBJ2-7; the match to TRBD2 covers 11 bases. The CDR3 is 15 residues long. J was trimmed by 3 bases and V by 2 bases; bases with no gene match: 3. Germline V lookup: CDR1 SGHTA, CDR2 FQGNSA. In nucleotides, the CDR3 is TGTGCCAGCAGCTTAACACTAGCGGGAGTCTACGAGCAGTACTTC. Translating gives CASSLTLAGVYEQYF.

The genes are TRBV5-1 and TRBJ1-4, with a possible D match to TRBD1 (6 bases). The CDR3 has 15 amino acids. V gave up 4 bases and J gave up 7 bases, with 17 bases separating them. Germline V gives CDR1 SGHRS, CDR2 YFSETQ. In DNA form, the CDR3 reads TGCGCCAGCAGCCCCGGTGCAGGGGTGAGTGAAAAACTGTTTTTT. Its protein product is CASSPGAGVSEKLFF.

The CDR3, as DNA: TGTGCCAGCAGCCAGATCACAGGGAAAAACACTGAAGCTTTCTTT. Translating it yields CASSQITGKNTEAFF. J is TRBJ1-1 and V is TRBV14, with TRBD1 as a possible D gene (6 bases). The germline V gene encodes CDR1 SGHDN and CDR2 FVKESK. This CDR3 spans 15 amino acids. V was cut by 3 bases and J by 2 bases, with 13 bases left in between.

The chain employs TRBV13 and TRBJ1-6; 7 bases are a match to TRBD1. CDR3 length equals 16 residues. The germline V gene has CDR1 PRHDT and CDR2 FYEKMQ (reference sequence). V dropped 0 bases and J dropped 9; count of bases not matched to a gene: 8. In DNA, the CDR3 is TGTGCCAGCAGCTTAGGGCCGAGGGCAGGGGGTTCACCCCTCCACTTT. Encoded protein: CASSLGPRAGGSPLHF.

This clone was recorded once. The J gene is TRBJ1-1, the V gene TRBV6-6; D may be TRBD1 (5 bases). This CDR3 spans 16 amino acids. Germline CDR1 MNHNY, CDR2 SVGAGI (reference sequence). With 0 bases removed from V and 0 bases from J, the gap between germline ends came to 11 bases. The CDR3 loop is CASSYSAGTLNTEAFF. The CDR3 coding sequence is TGTGCCAGCAGTTACTCGGCAGGGACCTTGAACACTGAAGCTTTCTTT.

V is TRBV5-1 and J is TRBJ2-5; tentatively, D is TRBD1 (6 bases). CDR3 length: 14 residues. Trimming took off 4 bases at V and 3 bases at J, with 13 bases between the two ends. Germline CDR1 reads SGHRS; CDR2 reads YFSETQ. The CDR3 DNA reads as TGCGCCAGCAGCCATTCCCGACAGGAAGAGACCCAGTACTTC. It codes for CASSHSRQEETQYF.

The genes are TRBV7-6 and TRBJ1-1; the D is unclear. Germline assignment: CDR1 SGHVS and CDR2 FNYEAQ. The CDR3 sequence is 13 residues long. V lost 5 bases and J 4 bases, leaving 11 bases between the germline ends. The CDR3 region has the DNA TGTGCCAGCAGCCAGAACCAGGCCACTGAAGCTTTCTTT. It codes for CASSQNQATEAFF.

This clone came up once. The chain links TRBV28 to TRBJ2-7; D is possibly TRBD1 (6 bases). This CDR3 contains 15 residues. CDR1 is MDHEN, CDR2 SYDVKM, per germline. The germline V and J ends were trimmed by 3 bases and 0 bases, with 12 bases remaining between them. CDR3 sequence (DNA): TGTGCCAGCAGTTTTGCAGGGGTAGGCTCCTACGAGCAGTACTTC. Translating gives CASSFAGVGSYEQYF.

Points on this clone: Other nucleotide sequences from this sample produce the same CDR3. The chain uses TRBV6-1 and TRBJ2-2; D is unclear. CDR3 length equals 13 residues. V dropped 3 bases and J dropped 2 bases, with 4 bases sitting between them. Germline V gives CDR1 MNHNS, CDR2 SASEGT. The CDR3 reads CASSDTNTGELFF. The CDR3 nucleotides are TGTGCCAGCAGTGACACCAACACCGGGGAGCTGTTTTTT.

The V gene is TRBV6-5, the J gene TRBJ2-3, with D uncertain. Looked up from germline, CDR1 is MNHEY and CDR2 is SVGAGI. CDR3 length equals 13 residues. V was shortened by 5 bases and J by 0 bases, with 6 bases between the two germline ends. In DNA, the CDR3 is TGTGCCAGCAGTGTGACTAGCACAGATACGCAGTATTTT. It is translated as CASSVTSTDTQYF.

The chain is built from TRBV5-4 and TRBJ1-1; 11 bases map to TRBD1. Per the germline V gene, CDR1 is SGHNT and CDR2 is YYREEE (reference sequence). The J segment lost 4 bases and the V segment lost 4 bases, leaving 9 bases of the junction unmatched. The CDR3 length is 16 residues. CDR3 sequence: CASSPRTGGGGTEAFF. As DNA, the CDR3 is TGTGCCAGCAGCCCCAGGACAGGGGGCGGGGGCACTGAAGCTTTCTTT.

The chain joins TRBV25-1 to TRBJ2-7; no definite D call. The CDR3 runs to 13 residues. CDR1 and CDR2 from the germline V gene are MGHDK and SYGVNS. Trimming cost V 4 bases and J 1 base, with 8 bases left between them. CDR3 region: CASSVGKSYEQYF. CDR3 sequence (DNA): TGTGCCAGCAGTGTAGGGAAGTCCTACGAGCAGTACTTC.

V gene TRBV18 combines with J gene TRBJ1-1; D is unclear. CDR3 length equals 16 residues. Germline lookup yields CDR1 KGHSH and CDR2 LQKENI. The V and J ends lost 3 bases and 0 bases respectively, with 14 bases between them. DNA for the CDR3: TGTGCCAGCTCACCTGTGAGCGTAGCCCTGAACACTGAAGCTTTCTTT. Translated, it gives CASSPVSVALNTEAFF.

The chain links TRBV5-4 to TRBJ2-7; 9 bases align to TRBD2. The CDR3 runs to 15 residues. Trimming at V came to 0 bases and at J to 6 bases, leaving 7 bases not matched to a gene. Germline CDR1 reads SGHNT; CDR2 reads YYREEE (reference sequence). The CDR3 coding sequence is TGTGCCAGCAGCTTGGTAGGGACTAGCTCTGGCGAGCAGTACTTC. This encodes CASSLVGTSSGEQYF.

The chain links TRBV20-1 to TRBJ2-1; no firm D call. This CDR3 contains 11 residues. The V and J ends lost 7 bases and 7 bases respectively, with 11 bases between them. CDR1 and CDR2 (germline): DFQATT, SNEGSKA (reference sequence). CDR3 protein: CSVPYANEQFF. The CDR3 DNA follows: TGCAGTGTCCCCTACGCGAATGAGCAGTTCTTC.

V usage is TRBV4-1 and J usage is TRBJ2-7; D gene uncertain. Germline CDR1 and CDR2: MGHRA and YSYEKL. The CDR3 is made up of 13 amino acids. V shed 2 bases and J shed 7 bases, with 12 bases lying between them. The CDR3 DNA reads as TGCGCCAGCAGCCAATTTTCCACGGGTGAGCAGTACTTC. Protein: CASSQFSTGEQYF.

The chain employs TRBV15 and TRBJ1-4; no reliable D call. The CDR3 covers 16 residues. The germline gives CDR1 LNHNV, CDR2 YYDKDF (reference sequence). V lost 3 bases and J lost 0, with 11 bases in between. In nucleotides, the CDR3 is TGTGCCACCAGCAGCAGACCGACTGCAACTAATGAAAAACTGTTTTTT. Its translation: CATSSRPTATNEKLFF.

This chain links TRBV6-5 with TRBJ1-5; D perhaps matches TRBD1 (5 bases). This CDR3 region has 14 residues. V lost 10 bases and J lost 4, with 17 bases in between. The germline CDR1 and CDR2 sequences are MNHEY and SVGAGI. The DNA of the CDR3 is TGTGCCACTCGCACCTCCGGGGGGAATCAGCCCCAGCATTTT. Its translation is CATRTSGGNQPQHF.

The chain recombines TRBV5-1 with TRBJ2-6; the D gene is possibly TRBD1 (5 bases). The V end lost 2 bases, the J end lost 7 bases, and 10 bases lay between the germline ends. The CDR3 spans 14 residues. Germline lookup yields CDR1 SGHRS and CDR2 YFSETQ. Here the CDR3 reads CASSFGDRANVLTF. The DNA for the CDR3 is TGCGCCAGCAGCTTCGGCGACAGAGCCAACGTCCTGACTTTC.

This rearrangement joins TRBV5-4 to TRBJ2-2; D is ambiguous. Germline V gene data show CDR1 as SGHNT and CDR2 as YYREEE (reference sequence). The CDR3 has 14 amino acids. Deletions cut 0 bases from V and 6 bases from J, with 9 bases between. For the CDR3, the DNA is TGTGCCAGCAGCTTGGCCGGTATATCCGGGGAGCTGTTTTTT. Encoded protein: CASSLAGISGELFF.

The J gene is TRBJ2-1, the V gene TRBV6-1; D is perhaps TRBD1 or TRBD2 (5 bases each). The germline V gene encodes CDR1 MNHNS and CDR2 SASEGT. The CDR3 is made up of 13 amino acids. The V end lost 6 bases, the J end lost 6 bases, and 12 bases lay between the germline ends. The DNA of the CDR3 is TGTGCCAGCAGGGGGACGGGCGGCAATGAGCAGTTCTTC. Translating it yields CASRGTGGNEQFF.

This clone was seen only once. The chain couples TRBV28 to TRBJ1-1; D may be TRBD1 (5 bases). The CDR3 loop spans 18 amino acids. The germline V gene encodes CDR1 MDHEN and CDR2 SYDVKM. V gave up 3 bases and J gave up 0 bases, with 20 bases separating them. The CDR3 region has the DNA TGTGCCAGCAGTTTTCGTGGAAGGGGAGGGGCAATGAACACTGAAGCTTTCTTT. Protein: CASSFRGRGGAMNTEAFF.

This rearrangement joins TRBV2 to TRBJ2-2; D unresolved. The CDR3 covers 13 residues. Per the germline V gene, CDR1 is SNHLY and CDR2 is FYNNEI. Trimming took off 6 bases at V and 1 base at J, with 6 bases between the two ends. DNA of the CDR3: TGTGCCAGCAGGGTAGAGAACACCGGGGAGCTGTTTTTT. Translated: CASRVENTGELFF.

The V gene is TRBV2, the J gene TRBJ1-5, with D uncertain. CDR1 is SNHLY, CDR2 FYNNEI, per germline. The CDR3 sequence is 15 residues long. Trimming stripped 5 bases from V and 2 bases from J, with 13 bases between. The CDR3 DNA reads TGTGCCAGCAGTCTAGATAGTCTGGGCAATCAGCCCCAGCATTTT. This gives the protein CASSLDSLGNQPQHF.

V is TRBV2 and J is TRBJ1-2; TRBD1 agrees at 8 bases. CDR1 SNHLY and CDR2 FYNNEI come from the germline V gene. The CDR3 spans 15 residues. With V trimmed by 4 bases and J by 7 bases, 11 bases remained unmatched. The CDR3 here is CASSGDTDRGLGYTF. Written as DNA, the CDR3 is TGTGCCAGCAGTGGAGATACTGACAGGGGCCTTGGCTACACCTTC.